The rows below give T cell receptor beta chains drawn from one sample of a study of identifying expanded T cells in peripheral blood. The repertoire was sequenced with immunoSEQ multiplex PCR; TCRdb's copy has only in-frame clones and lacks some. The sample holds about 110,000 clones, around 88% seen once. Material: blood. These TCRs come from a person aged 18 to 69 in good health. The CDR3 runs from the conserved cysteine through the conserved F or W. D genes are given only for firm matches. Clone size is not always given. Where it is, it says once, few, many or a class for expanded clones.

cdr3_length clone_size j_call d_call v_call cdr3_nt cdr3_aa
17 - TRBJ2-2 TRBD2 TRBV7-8 TGTGCCAGCAGCTTAGCTTTCAGCGGGGGGAACACCGGGGAGCTGTTTTTT CASSLAFSGGNTGELFF
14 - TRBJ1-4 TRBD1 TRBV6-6 TGTGCCAGCAGTTCCGGGACAGCCAATGAAAAACTGTTTTTT CASSSGTANEKLFF
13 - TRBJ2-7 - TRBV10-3 TGTGCCATCAGCTACAGGACGTTAGGGGAGCAGTACTTC CAISYRTLGEQYF
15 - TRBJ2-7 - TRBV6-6 TGTGCCAGCAGTACCCCTGGAAGGGGATCCTACGAGCAGTACTTC CASSTPGRGSYEQYF
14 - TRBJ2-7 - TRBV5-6 TGTGCCAGCAGCTTGCTCGGTACCTCCTACGAGCAGTACTTC CASSLLGTSYEQYF
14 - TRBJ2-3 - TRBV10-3 TGTGCCATCAGTGCGTCGAGAGGGACAGATACGCAGTATTTT CAISASRGTDTQYF
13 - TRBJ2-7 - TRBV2 TGTGCCAGCAGTGAAACCCAGGGTGGCGAGCAGTACTTC CASSETQGGEQYF
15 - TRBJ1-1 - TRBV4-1 TGCGCCAGCAGCCAAGTAAGTGCCGTGAACACTGAAGCTTTCTTT CASSQVSAVNTEAFF
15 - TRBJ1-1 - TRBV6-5 TGTGCCAGCAGTCTCAGGGTCCCGGGGAACACTGAAGCTTTCTTT CASSLRVPGNTEAFF
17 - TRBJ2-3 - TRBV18 TGTGCCAGCTCACCACTGGTAGCTGAAGGTGGAACAGATACGCAGTATTTT CASSPLVAEGGTDTQYF
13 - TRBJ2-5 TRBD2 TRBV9 TGTGCCAGCAGCGGTGGGAGGGGCGGATCCCAGTACTTC CASSGGRGGSQYF
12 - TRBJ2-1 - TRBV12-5 TGTGCTAGTGGTCAATTAGTCAATGAGCAGTTCTTC CASGQLVNEQFF
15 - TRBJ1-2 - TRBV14 TGTGCCAGCAGCCCCGGACGGACTCAGAACTATGGCTACACCTTC CASSPGRTQNYGYTF
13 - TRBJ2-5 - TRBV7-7 TGTGCCAGCAGCTTAATGTACCAAGAGACCCAGTACTTC CASSLMYQETQYF
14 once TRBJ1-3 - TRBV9 TGTGCCAGCAGCGCGAACCCTCTGGGTAACACCATATATTTT CASSANPLGNTIYF
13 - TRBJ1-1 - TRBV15 TGTGCCTCCCGGGAGGGGCCAAACACTGAAGCTTTCTTT CASREGPNTEAFF
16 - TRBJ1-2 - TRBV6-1 TGTGCCAGCAGTGAAGAAGGGACGGGTACTCACTATGGCTACACCTTC CASSEEGTGTHYGYTF
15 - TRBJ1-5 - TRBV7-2 TGTGCCAGCAGCTTATTAGGGACTAGCAATCAGCCCCAGCATTTT CASSLLGTSNQPQHF
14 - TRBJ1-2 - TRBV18 TGTGCCAGCTCACCTGGACAGAACCTCTATGGCTACACCTTC CASSPGQNLYGYTF
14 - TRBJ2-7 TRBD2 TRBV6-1 TGTGCCAGCAGTGGGCCTCGGGGGGACTACGAGCAGTACTTC CASSGPRGDYEQYF
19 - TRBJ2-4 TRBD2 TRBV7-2 TGTGCCAGCAACTACCATTTGGAGACTAGCGGGGCTCTCAGAAACATTCAGTACTTC CASNYHLETSGALRNIQYF
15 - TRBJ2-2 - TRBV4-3 TGCGCCAGCAGCCAAGGGGCGGGGGCGGAGGGGGAGCTGTTTTTT CASSQGAGAEGELFF
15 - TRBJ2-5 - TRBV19 TGTGCCAGTAGTTCCGGGGGCAGGCTACGGGAGACCCAGTACTTC CASSSGGRLRETQYF
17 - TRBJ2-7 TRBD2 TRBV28 TGTGCCAGCAGTTTTCTCCTTCGGGGGGGAAGGTCCTACGAGCAGTACTTC CASSFLLRGGRSYEQYF
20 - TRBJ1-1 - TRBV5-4 TGTGCCAGCAGCCTACCGCTGGAGGACAGACGCCTTCCAAATAACACTGAAGCTTTCTTT CASSLPLEDRRLPNNTEAFF
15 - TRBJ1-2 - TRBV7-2 TGTGCCAGCAGCTCTCCGCGGATGCCATCACCCCCATCCACCTTC CASSSPRMPSPPSTF
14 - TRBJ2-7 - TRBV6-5 TGTGCCAGCACCCCAGGGGGGAGCTCCTACGAGCAGTACTTC CASTPGGSSYEQYF
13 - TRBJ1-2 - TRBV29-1 TGCAGCGTTGATGCGGGGGCTCTCGCGGGCTACACCTTC CSVDAGALAGYTF
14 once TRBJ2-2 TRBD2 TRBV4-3 TGCGCCAGCAGCCAAAGGGAGGGGACCGGGGAGCTGTTTTTT CASSQREGTGELFF
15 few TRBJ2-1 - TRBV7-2 TGTGCCAGCAGCTTAAGGCAGGGTCTGTTGTCCGGGCAGTTCTTC CASSLRQGLLSGQFF
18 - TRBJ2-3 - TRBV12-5 TGTGCTAGTGGTTTGGTACAAGACGGAGAATCGGGCACAGATACGCAGTATTTT CASGLVQDGESGTDTQYF